The present entry profiles one T cell receptor (beta chain) with its context. Antigen specificity is unknown. This specimen belongs to a study of T cell repertoires in ileal Crohn's disease. Study-wide findings and caveats: Sorted CD8 T cells held more high-frequency clones than CD4. All patients with clonality above 26.8% had endoscopic recurrence.

Germline V CDR1 and CDR2: ENHRY, SYGVKD. This CDR3 spans 15 amino acids. The J segment lost 12 bases and the V segment lost 4 bases, leaving 13 bases of the junction unmatched. Time point defined: inflamed ileum from the surgical specimen. TCRdb's copy holds only in-frame clones and misses some; the assay was immunoSEQ multiplex PCR. Of some 4,000 clones listed, roughly three quarters are singletons. J is TRBJ2-1 and V is TRBV10-3, with 9 bases aligning to TRBD2. The origin of this receptor is an adult with Crohn's disease. What was sequenced was ileal tissue. This chain's CDR3 is CAISGSGSHPMVQFF. The CDR3, as DNA: TGTGCCATCAGTGGTAGCGGGAGTCACCCTATGGTGCAGTTCTTC.